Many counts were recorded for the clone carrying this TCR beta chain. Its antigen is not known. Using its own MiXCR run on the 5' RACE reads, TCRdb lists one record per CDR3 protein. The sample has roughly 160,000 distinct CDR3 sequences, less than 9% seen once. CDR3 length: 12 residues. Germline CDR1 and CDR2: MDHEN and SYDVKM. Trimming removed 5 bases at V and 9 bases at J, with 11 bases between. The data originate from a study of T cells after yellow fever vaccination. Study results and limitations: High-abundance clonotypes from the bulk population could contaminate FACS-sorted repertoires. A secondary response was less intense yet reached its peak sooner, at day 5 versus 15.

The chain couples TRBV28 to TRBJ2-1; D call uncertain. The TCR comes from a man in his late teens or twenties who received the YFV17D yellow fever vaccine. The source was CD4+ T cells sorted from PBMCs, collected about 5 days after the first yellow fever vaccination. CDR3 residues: CASSTPGREQFF. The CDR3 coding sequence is TGTGCCAGCAGTACACCAGGACGTGAGCAGTTCTTC.